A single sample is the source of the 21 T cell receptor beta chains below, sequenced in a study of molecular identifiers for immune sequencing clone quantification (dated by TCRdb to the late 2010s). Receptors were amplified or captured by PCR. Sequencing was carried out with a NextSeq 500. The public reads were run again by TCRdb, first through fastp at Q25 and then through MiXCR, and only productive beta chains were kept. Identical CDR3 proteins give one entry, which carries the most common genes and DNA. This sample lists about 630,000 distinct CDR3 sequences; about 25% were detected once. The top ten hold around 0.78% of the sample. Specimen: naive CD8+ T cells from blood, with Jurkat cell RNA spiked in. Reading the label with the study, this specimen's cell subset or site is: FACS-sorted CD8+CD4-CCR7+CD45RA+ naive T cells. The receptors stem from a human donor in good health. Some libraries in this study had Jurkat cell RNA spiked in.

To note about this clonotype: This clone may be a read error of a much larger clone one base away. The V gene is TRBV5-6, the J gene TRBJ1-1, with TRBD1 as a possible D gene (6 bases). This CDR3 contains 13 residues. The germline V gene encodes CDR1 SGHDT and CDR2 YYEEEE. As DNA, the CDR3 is TGTGCCAGCAGCTTTGGGGGCAGCTCTGATGCTTTCTTT. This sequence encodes CASSFGGSSDAFF.

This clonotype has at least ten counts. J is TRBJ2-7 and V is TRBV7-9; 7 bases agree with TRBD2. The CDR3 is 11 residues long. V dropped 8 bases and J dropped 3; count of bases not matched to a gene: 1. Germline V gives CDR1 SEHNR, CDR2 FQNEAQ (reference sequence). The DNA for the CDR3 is TGTGCCAGCGGGGGGGGCTACGAGCAGTACTTC. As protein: CASGGGYEQYF.

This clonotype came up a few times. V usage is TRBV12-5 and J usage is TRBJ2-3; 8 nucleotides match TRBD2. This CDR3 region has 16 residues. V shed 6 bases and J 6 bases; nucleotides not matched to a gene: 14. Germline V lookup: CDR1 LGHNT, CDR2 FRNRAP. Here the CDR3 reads CASGPGTRGGGDTQYF. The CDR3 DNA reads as TGTGCTAGTGGACCTGGGACTAGAGGAGGTGGGGATACGCAGTATTTT.

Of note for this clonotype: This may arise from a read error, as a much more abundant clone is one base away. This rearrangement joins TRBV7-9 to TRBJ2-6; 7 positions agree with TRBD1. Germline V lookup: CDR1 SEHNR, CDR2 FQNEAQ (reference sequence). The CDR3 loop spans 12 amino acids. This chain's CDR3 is CASNLEGGRPPF. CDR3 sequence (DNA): TGTGCCAGCAACTTAGAAGGGGGCCGACCGCCTTTC.

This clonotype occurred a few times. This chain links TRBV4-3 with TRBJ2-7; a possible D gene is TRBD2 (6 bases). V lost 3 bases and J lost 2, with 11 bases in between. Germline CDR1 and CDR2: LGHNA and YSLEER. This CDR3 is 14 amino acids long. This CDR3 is CASSQSWGAYEQYF. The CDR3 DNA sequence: TGCGCCAGCAGCCAGTCTTGGGGGGCCTACGAGCAGTACTTC.

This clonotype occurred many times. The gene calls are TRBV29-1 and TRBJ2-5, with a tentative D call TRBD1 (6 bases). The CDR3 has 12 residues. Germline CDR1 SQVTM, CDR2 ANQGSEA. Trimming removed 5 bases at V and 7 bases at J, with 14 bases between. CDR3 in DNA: TGCAGCGTTCTGGACAGCAGCGCGACCCAGTACTTC. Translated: CSVLDSSATQYF.

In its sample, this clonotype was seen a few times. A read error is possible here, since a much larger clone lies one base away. The CDR3 DNA sequence: TGCAGCGTTCGATCAGGGGCCACTGAAGCTTTCTTT. As protein: CSVRSGATEAFF. The V and J genes are TRBV29-1 and TRBJ1-1; TRBD1 might be the D (6 bases). The V end was cut by 5 bases, the J end by 4 bases, with 11 bases between. This CDR3 spans 12 amino acids. The germline V gene encodes CDR1 SQVTM and CDR2 ANQGSEA.

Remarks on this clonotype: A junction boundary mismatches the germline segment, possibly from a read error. The CDR3, as DNA: TGTGCCAGCAGTCCTGGGACTAGGATGCTCTTC. This sequence encodes CASSPGTRMLF. The V gene is TRBV27, the J gene TRBJ2-1; 8 bases line up with TRBD2. The CDR3 contains 11 residues. Germline V gene sequence: CDR1 MNHEY, CDR2 SMNVEV (reference sequence).

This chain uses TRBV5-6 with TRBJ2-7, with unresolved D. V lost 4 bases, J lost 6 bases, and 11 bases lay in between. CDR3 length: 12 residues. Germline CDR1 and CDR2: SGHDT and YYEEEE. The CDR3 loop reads CASSQTLGEQYF. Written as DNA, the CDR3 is TGTGCCAGCAGCCAGACTCTTGGCGAGCAGTACTTC. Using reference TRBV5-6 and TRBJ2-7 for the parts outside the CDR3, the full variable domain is DAGVTQSPTHLIKTRGQQVTLRCSPKSGHDTVSWYQQALGQGPQFIFQYYEEEERQRGNFPDRFSGHQFPNYSSELNVNALLLGDSALYLCASSQTLGEQYFGPGTRLTVT.

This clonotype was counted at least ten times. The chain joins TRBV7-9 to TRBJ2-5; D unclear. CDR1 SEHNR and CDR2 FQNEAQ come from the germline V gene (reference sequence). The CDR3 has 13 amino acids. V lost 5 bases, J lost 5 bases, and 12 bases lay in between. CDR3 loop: CASSHGSHETQYF. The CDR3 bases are TGTGCCAGCAGCCACGGGTCTCACGAGACCCAGTACTTC.

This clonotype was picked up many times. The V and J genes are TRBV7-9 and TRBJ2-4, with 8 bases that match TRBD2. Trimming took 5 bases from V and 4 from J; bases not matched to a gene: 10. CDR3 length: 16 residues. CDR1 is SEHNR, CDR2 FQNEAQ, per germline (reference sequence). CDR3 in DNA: TGTGCCAGCAGCCCAGCGACCGGACTAGCAAAAAACATTCAGTACTTC. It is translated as CASSPATGLAKNIQYF.

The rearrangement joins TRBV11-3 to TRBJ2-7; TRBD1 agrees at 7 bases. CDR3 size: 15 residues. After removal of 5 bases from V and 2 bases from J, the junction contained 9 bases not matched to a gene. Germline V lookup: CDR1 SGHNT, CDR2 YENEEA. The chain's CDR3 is CASSRRAQGTYEQYF. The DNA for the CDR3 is TGTGCCAGCAGCCGCCGGGCACAGGGGACCTACGAGCAGTACTTC. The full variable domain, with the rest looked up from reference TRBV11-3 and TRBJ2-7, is EAGVVQSPRYKIIEKKQPVAFWCNPISGHNTLYWYLQNLGQGPELLIRYENEEAVDDSQLPKDRFSAERLKGVDSTLKIQPAELGDSAVYLCASSRRAQGTYEQYFGPGTRLTVT.

The CDR3 sequence: CASRSAGGDYGYTF. CDR3 nucleotides: TGTGCCAGCAGGTCTGCAGGGGGCGACTATGGCTACACCTTC. The gene calls are TRBV27 and TRBJ1-2; 8 bases align to TRBD1. The CDR3 totals 14 residues. The V gene end was trimmed by 6 bases and the J gene end by 3 bases; junction bases not matched to a gene: 6. In germline, CDR1 is MNHEY, CDR2 SMNVEV (reference sequence).

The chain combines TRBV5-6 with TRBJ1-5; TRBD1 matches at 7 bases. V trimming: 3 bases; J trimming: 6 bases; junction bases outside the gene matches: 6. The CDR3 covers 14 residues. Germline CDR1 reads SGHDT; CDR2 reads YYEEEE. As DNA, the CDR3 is TGTGCCAGCAGCTCCGGGGCAGGGGGTCAGCCCCAGCATTTT. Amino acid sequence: CASSSGAGGQPQHF.

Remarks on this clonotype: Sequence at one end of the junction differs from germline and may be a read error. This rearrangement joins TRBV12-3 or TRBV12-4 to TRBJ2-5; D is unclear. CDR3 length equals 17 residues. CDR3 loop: CASGLLSGRNVQETQYF. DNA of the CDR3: TGTGCCAGCGGTTTACTTTCCGGACGGAACGTACAAGAGACCCAGTACTTC.

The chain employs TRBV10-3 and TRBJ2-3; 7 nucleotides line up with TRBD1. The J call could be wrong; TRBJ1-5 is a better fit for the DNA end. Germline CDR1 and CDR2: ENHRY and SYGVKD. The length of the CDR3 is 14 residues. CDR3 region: CAISEPTGPDTQHF. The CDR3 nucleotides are TGTGCCATCAGTGAGCCGACAGGGCCAGATACGCAGCATTTT.

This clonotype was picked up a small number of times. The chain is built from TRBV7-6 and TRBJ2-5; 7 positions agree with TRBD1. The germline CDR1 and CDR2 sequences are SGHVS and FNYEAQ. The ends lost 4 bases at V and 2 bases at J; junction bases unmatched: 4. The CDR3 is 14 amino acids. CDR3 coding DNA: TGTGCCAGCAGCTACGGGACAGCACAAGAGACCCAGTACTTC. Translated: CASSYGTAQETQYF.

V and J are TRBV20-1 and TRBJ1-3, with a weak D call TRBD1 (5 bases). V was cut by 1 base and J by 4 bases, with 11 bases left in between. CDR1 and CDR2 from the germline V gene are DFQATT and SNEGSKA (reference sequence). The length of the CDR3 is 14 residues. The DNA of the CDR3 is TGCAGTGCTAGAGGCCCAGGGTCGGGAAACACCATATATTTT. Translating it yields CSARGPGSGNTIYF.

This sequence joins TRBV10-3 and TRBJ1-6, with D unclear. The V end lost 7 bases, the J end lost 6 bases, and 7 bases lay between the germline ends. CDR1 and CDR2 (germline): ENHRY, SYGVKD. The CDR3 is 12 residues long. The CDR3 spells CAIMGINSPLHF. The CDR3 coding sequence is TGTGCCATCATGGGGATTAATTCACCCCTCCACTTT.

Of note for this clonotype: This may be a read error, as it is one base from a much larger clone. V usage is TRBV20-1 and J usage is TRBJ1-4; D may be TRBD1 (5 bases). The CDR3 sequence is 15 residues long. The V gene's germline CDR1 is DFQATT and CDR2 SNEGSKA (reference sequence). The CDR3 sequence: CSARQLTDTNEELFF. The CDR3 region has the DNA TGCAGTGCTAGGCAACTGACAGATACCAATGAAGAACTGTTTTTT.

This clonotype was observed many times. The CDR3 DNA is TGTGCCAGTAGTATCGGCCCTCAGGTAGAAAACATTCAGTACTTC. This encodes CASSIGPQVENIQYF. This rearrangement joins TRBV19 to TRBJ2-4; D is unresolved. Germline V lookup: CDR1 LNHDA, CDR2 SQIVND (reference sequence). V was trimmed by 3 bases and J by 5 bases, leaving 14 bases between them. This CDR3 has 15 amino acids.